This T cell receptor beta chain was sequenced during a study of Graves' ophthalmopathy and Graves' hyperthyroidism. Overall study results and limits: The 13-signature model separated ophthalmopathy from stable hyperthyroidism at 85% to 90% sensitivity and roughly 81% specificity. The model achieved roughly 66% sensitivity and approximately 74% specificity for ophthalmopathy progression. Among expanded thyroid clonotypes above 0.001 frequency, most also occurred in blood.

PBMCs had their origin in fresh peripheral blood (about 10 ml). RNA transcripts were the source from which TCR beta CDR3 regions were amplified. A first-round RT-PCR used HTBI primers, followed by a second-round multiplex PCR. One entry per CDR3 protein results from TCRdb running MiXCR on the multiplex PCR reads. The sample shows 600,000 to 700,000 distinct CDR3 sequences, about 38% of them seen only once. CDR3 size: 14 residues. CDR1 and CDR2 from the germline V gene are KGHDR and SFDVKD. Comments on this clonotype: What it recognizes is unknown. The junction and the germline gene differ at one end; a read error may be behind it.

Input material: peripheral blood. The TCR originated in an adult man with Graves' ophthalmopathy. The genes are TRBV24-1 and TRBJ2-7, with 11 bases identical to TRBD1. Here the CDR3 DNA reads TGTGCCCCCAGGAGGGACAGGGGGGATAACGAGCAGTACTTC. This gives the protein CAPRRDRGDNEQYF.